One and the same sample provided the 16 T cell receptor beta chains below, sequenced in a study of T cell responses to AZD1222 COVID-19 vaccine. Profiled with immunoSEQ multiplex PCR; TCRdb holds only in-frame clones, not every one. The sample records about 100,000 clones, around nine tenths being singletons. This specimen consisted of peripheral blood, obtained on day 0 of AZD1222 vaccination. Receptors were obtained from an adult in good health.

The chain is built from TRBV7-2 and TRBJ2-1, with 10 bases identical to TRBD2. Losses at the gene ends were 4 bases for V and 3 bases for J; bases not matched to a gene: 6. The CDR3 sequence is 16 residues long. Per the germline V gene, CDR1 is SGHTA and CDR2 is FQGNSA. CDR3 DNA: TGTGCCAGCAGCTCAAAGCGGGGGGGAAACTACAATGAGCAGTTCTTC. Its translation: CASSSKRGGNYNEQFF.

The chain has TRBV9 and TRBJ1-3; D might be TRBD1 (6 bases). Trimming took 0 bases from V and 4 from J, leaving 8 bases between them. The CDR3 spans 14 residues. Germline CDR1 and CDR2: SGDLS and YYNGEE. The CDR3 protein is CASSVGTVGNTIYF. CDR3 bases: TGTGCCAGCAGCGTAGGGACAGTCGGAAACACCATATATTTT.

The rearrangement joins TRBV20-1 to TRBJ1-1, with 7 bases identical to TRBD1. CDR1 DFQATT and CDR2 SNEGSKA come from the germline V gene (reference sequence). The V segment lost 6 bases and the J segment 11 bases; nucleotides outside the gene matches: 9. This CDR3 is 11 amino acids long. CDR3 in amino acids: CSAPTGSVAFF. Here the CDR3 DNA reads TGCAGTGCCCCGACAGGGTCGGTCGCTTTCTTT.

The chain employs TRBV11-2 and TRBJ1-4, with a tentative D call TRBD1 (6 bases). V lost 5 bases, J lost 0 bases, and 13 bases lay in between. This CDR3 contains 16 residues. Per the germline V gene, CDR1 is SGHAT and CDR2 is FQNNGV. CDR3: CASSLGQLATNEKLFF. In nucleotides, the CDR3 is TGTGCCAGCAGCCTTGGACAGCTTGCAACTAATGAAAAACTGTTTTTT.

The rearrangement joins TRBV12-3 or TRBV12-4 to TRBJ2-7; 8 bases agree with TRBD1. The CDR3 totals 13 residues. Losses at the gene ends were 6 bases for V and 7 bases for J; bases not matched to a gene: 8. The CDR3 DNA reads as TGTGCCAGCAGGCCCGGGACAGGTAATGAGCAGTACTTC. It codes for CASRPGTGNEQYF.

The rearrangement joins TRBV4-3 to TRBJ1-5; possible D gene TRBD1, 5 bases. This CDR3 is 14 amino acids long. Germline V CDR1 and CDR2: LGHNA, YSLEER. V shed 5 bases and J shed 5 bases, with 13 bases lying between them. This chain's CDR3 is CASSSQWGDQPQHF. The CDR3 region has the DNA TGCGCCAGCAGCTCCCAATGGGGGGATCAGCCCCAGCATTTT.

V and J are TRBV25-1 and TRBJ1-4; a weak D match, TRBD1 (5 bases). CDR1 and CDR2 (germline): MGHDK, SYGVNS. CDR3 length equals 16 residues. Trimming took off 0 bases at V and 7 bases at J, with 15 bases between the two ends. In DNA, the CDR3 is TGTGCCAGCAGTGAATATATTTTAGGGGCCGGTGAAAAACTGTTTTTT. It translates to CASSEYILGAGEKLFF.

The chain has TRBV5-6 and TRBJ1-1; D is uncertain. The germline V gene has CDR1 SGHDT and CDR2 YYEEEE. The ends were cut back, 0 bases at V and 1 base at J, with 7 bases in the middle. CDR3 length: 14 amino acids. CDR3 DNA sequence: TGTGCCAGCAGCTTGGACACAAAGAACACTGAAGCTTTCTTT. Translation gives CASSLDTKNTEAFF.

The chain couples TRBV29-1 to TRBJ1-3; D is unresolved. V shed 3 bases and J shed 4 bases, with 4 bases lying between them. Germline lookup yields CDR1 SQVTM and CDR2 ANQGSEA. This CDR3 region has 11 residues. CDR3 protein: CSVDRGNTIYF. The DNA of the CDR3 is TGCAGCGTTGATAGGGGAAACACCATATATTTT.

The genes are TRBV11-2 and TRBJ2-1; D not resolved. The CDR3 has 12 residues. Germline assignment: CDR1 SGHAT and CDR2 FQNNGV. Trimming cost V 1 base and J 12 bases, with 10 bases left between them. CDR3 sequence reads: CASSLAGLGQFF. The DNA for the CDR3 is TGTGCCAGCAGCTTAGCCGGGTTGGGGCAGTTCTTC.

The V gene is TRBV7-9, the J gene TRBJ2-2, with D possibly being TRBD2 (6 bases). The CDR3 is 14 residues long. The V end lost 0 bases, the J end lost 5 bases, and 7 bases lay between the germline ends. Looked up from germline, CDR1 is SEHNR and CDR2 is FQNEAQ (reference sequence). This chain's CDR3 is CASSLAGGTGELFF. The CDR3 DNA follows: TGTGCCAGCAGCTTAGCGGGGGGAACCGGGGAGCTGTTTTTT.

This chain connects TRBV21-1 to TRBJ2-3; no check of the table's D call, TRBD2, against the DNA was made. TRBV21-1 is a known pseudogene. The CDR3 is 15 amino acids. CDR3 protein: CASRGGSCLPDTQYF. CDR3 DNA sequence: TGTGCCAGCAGGGGGGGGTCCTGTCTGCCAGATACGCAGTATTTT.

V and J are TRBV18 and TRBJ1-5; TRBD1 matches at 7 bases. CDR1 is KGHSH and CDR2 is LQKENI in the germline V gene. The CDR3 extends over 18 amino acids. The V segment lost 1 base and the J segment 7 bases; nucleotides outside the gene matches: 16. CDR3 protein: CASSPLRQGSSVKQPQHF. The CDR3 nucleotides are TGTGCCAGCTCACCACTGCGACAGGGCTCCTCCGTAAAGCAGCCCCAGCATTTT.

The chain employs TRBV6-5 and TRBJ1-6, with D uncertain. The V end lost 6 bases, the J end lost 9 bases, and 9 bases lay between the germline ends. Germline values: CDR1 MNHEY, CDR2 SVGAGI. This CDR3 has 12 amino acids. The CDR3 spells CASRTLASPLHF. Here the CDR3 DNA reads TGTGCCAGCAGGACGTTAGCTTCACCCCTCCACTTT.

The CDR3 DNA reads TGTGCCAGCAGCTTACACAGGGAAGAGGACCTTGCCTTGAACACTGAAGCTTTCTTT. Protein sequence: CASSLHREEDLALNTEAFF. V usage is TRBV7-3 and J usage is TRBJ1-1; D perhaps matches TRBD1 (6 bases). There are 19 residues in the CDR3. Trimming took off 2 bases at V and 0 bases at J, with 22 bases between the two ends. From germline, CDR1 is SGHTA and CDR2 FQGTGA.

This chain joins TRBV6-5 and TRBJ2-4, with 7 bases identical to TRBD1. After removal of 4 bases from V and 0 bases from J, the junction contained 6 bases not matched to a gene. CDR1 is MNHEY, CDR2 SVGAGI, per germline. CDR3 length equals 16 residues. CDR3 sequence (DNA): TGTGCCAGCAGTTCCAACAGGGGTCTAGCCAAAAACATTCAGTACTTC. It encodes CASSSNRGLAKNIQYF.